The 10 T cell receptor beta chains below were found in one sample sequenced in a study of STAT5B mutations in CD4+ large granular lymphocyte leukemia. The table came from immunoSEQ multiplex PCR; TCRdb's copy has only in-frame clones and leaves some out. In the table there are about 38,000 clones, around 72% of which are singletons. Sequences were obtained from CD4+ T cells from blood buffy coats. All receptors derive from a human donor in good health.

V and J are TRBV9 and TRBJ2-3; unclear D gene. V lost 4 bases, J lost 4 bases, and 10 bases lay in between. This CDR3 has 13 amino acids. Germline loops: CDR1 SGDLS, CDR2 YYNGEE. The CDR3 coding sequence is TGTGCCAGCAGCAAACGGACCGCAGATACGCAGTATTTT. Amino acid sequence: CASSKRTADTQYF.

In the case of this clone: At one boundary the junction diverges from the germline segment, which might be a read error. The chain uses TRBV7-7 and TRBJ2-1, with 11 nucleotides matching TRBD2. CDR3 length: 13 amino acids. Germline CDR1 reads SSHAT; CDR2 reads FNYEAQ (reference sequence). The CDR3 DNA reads TGTGCTAGCAGCATCGGACTAGCGGGTGAGCAGTTCTTC. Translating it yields CASSIGLAGEQFF.

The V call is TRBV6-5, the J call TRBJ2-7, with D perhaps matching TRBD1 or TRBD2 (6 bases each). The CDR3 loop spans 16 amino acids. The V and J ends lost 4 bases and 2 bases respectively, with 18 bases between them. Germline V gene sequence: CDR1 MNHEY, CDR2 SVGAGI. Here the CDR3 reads CASSSPTGRGTYEQYF. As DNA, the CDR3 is TGTGCCAGCAGTTCCCCGACAGGACGCGGGACCTACGAGCAGTACTTC.

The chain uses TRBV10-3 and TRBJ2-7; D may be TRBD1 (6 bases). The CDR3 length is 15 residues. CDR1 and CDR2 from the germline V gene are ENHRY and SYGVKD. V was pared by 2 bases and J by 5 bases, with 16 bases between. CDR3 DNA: TGTGCCATCAGTGAGAGGTCAGGGGTAAGCGACGAGCAGTACTTC. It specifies CAISERSGVSDEQYF.

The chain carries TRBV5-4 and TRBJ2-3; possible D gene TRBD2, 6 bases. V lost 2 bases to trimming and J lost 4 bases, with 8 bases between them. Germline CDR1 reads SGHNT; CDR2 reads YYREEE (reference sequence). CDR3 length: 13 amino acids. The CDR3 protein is CASSFTSSDTQYF. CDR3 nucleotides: TGTGCCAGCAGCTTTACTAGCTCAGATACGCAGTATTTT. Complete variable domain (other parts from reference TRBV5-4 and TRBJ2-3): ETGVTQSPTHLIKTRGQQVTLRCSSQSGHNTVSWYQQALGQGPQFIFQYYREEENGRGNFPPRFSGLQFPNYSSELNVNALELDDSALYLCASSFTSSDTQYFGPGTRLTVL.

CDR3 sequence: CASSLGAGGRYAFF. CDR3 in DNA: TGCGCCAGCAGCTTAGGCGCAGGGGGAAGGTATGCTTTCTTT. The rearrangement uses TRBV5-1 and TRBJ1-1, with 7 nucleotides matching TRBD1. The CDR3 loop spans 14 amino acids. Germline V gene data show CDR1 as SGHRS and CDR2 as YFSETQ. V was pared by 2 bases and J by 11 bases, with 12 bases of the junction left unmatched.

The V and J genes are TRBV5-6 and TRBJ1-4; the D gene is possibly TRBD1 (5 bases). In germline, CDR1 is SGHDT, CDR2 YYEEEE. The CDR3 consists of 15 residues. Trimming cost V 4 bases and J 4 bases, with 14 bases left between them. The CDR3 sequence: CASSLRGGYNEKLFF. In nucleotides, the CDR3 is TGTGCCAGCAGCCTCCGGGGGGGATATAATGAAAAACTGTTTTTT.

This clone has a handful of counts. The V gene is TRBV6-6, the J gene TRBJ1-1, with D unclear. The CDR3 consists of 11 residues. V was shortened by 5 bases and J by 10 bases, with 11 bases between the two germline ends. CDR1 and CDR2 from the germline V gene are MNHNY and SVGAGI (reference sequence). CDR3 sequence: CASSTDGPAFF. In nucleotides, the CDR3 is TGTGCCAGCAGTACGGACGGCCCAGCTTTCTTT.

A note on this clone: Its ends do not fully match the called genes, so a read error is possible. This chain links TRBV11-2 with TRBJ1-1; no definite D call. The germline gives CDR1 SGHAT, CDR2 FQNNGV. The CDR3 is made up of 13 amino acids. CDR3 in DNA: TGTGCCAGCAGCTTAGGGTACACAGCAGAACGAGCCTTT. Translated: CASSLGYTAERAF.

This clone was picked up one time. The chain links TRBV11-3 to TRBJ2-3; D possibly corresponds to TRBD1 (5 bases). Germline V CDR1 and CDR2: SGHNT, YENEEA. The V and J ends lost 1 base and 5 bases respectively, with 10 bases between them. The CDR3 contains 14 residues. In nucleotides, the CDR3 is TGTGCCAGCAGCTTAGGAAATAGGGGAGATACGCAGTATTTT. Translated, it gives CASSLGNRGDTQYF.